Listed below are T cell receptor beta chains from one sample, sequenced in a study of blood T cell repertoires in COVID-19. Measured with immunoSEQ multiplex PCR; TCRdb has only the in-frame clones, and not every one. The repertoire consists of 210,000 or so clones, with about 84% occurring once and the leading ten covering 6.5% to 9%. Material: PBMCs or T cells enriched from blood (not recorded which). The receptors were gathered from a woman aged 40 to 49 with acute COVID-19. CDR3s include the opening cysteine and the closing phenylalanine or tryptophan. Each record gives: V gene, J gene, CDR3 protein.

>TRBV19|TRBJ2-2
CASSIPRANTGELFF
>TRBV6-4|TRBJ2-1
CARQSGGDLDSYNEQFF
>TRBV5-6|TRBJ2-1
CASRLGLEAWNEQFF
>TRBV19|TRBJ2-1
CASSISGDRGAEQFF
>TRBV7-2|TRBJ2-2
CASSPTGGAGELFF
>TRBV5-3|TRBJ1-6
CARSFRGLNSPLHF
>TRBV23-1|TRBJ2-7
CASSQLWQGTYEQYF
>TRBV7-2|TRBJ1-2
CASSLAKIQGRYGYTF
>TRBV7-8|TRBJ1-2
CASSLRGWTELTGGYTF
>TRBV29-1|TRBJ2-1
CSVGQGPYNEQFF
>TRBV2|TRBJ1-2
CASRDDRGNYGYTF
>TRBV7-2|TRBJ2-7
CASSDRDIGITLKEQYF
>TRBV18|TRBJ1-6
CASSLTDRGQSSPLHF
>TRBV6-1|TRBJ1-1
CASSERQLSGQGRKRTEAFF
>TRBV18|TRBJ1-1
CASSRYAQGASTEAFF
>TRBV24-1|TRBJ2-3
CATSAPTASSTDTQYF
>TRBV7-9|TRBJ1-4
CASSSQNNRVGEKLFF
>TRBV19|TRBJ1-1
CASSTHRGAWTEAFF
>TRBV19|TRBJ2-4
CASSPRGLAGGWSKNIQYF
>TRBV18|TRBJ1-5
CASSPRGSGNQPQHF
>TRBV4-2|TRBJ2-7
CASSKFSGESSYEQYF
>TRBV6-5|TRBJ1-2
CASSSDRVNYGYTF
>TRBV5-1|TRBJ2-2
CASSWGQGPTGELFF
>TRBV25-1|TRBJ1-2
CASSEWDRGGYGYTF
>TRBV27|TRBJ2-1
CASSLRRSSYNEQFF
>TRBV6-5|TRBJ2-3
CASSQTQGAGDTQYF
>TRBV27|TRBJ2-1
CASSLSVSEQFF
>TRBV3-1/TRBV3-2|TRBJ1-1
CASSRLGGGMLNTEAFF
>TRBV10-3|TRBJ2-3
CAVGGQGRTDTQYF
>TRBV5-4|TRBJ1-1
CASSYRDGTEAFF
>TRBV6-2/TRBV6-3|TRBJ2-4
CASSYPGTGFLAKNIQYF
>TRBV9|TRBJ1-1
CASTTGTGTEAFF
>TRBV5-1|TRBJ2-3
CASSRTSVPSDTQYF
>TRBV11-3|TRBJ1-3
CASSLWDLRGNTIYF
>TRBV7-9|TRBJ2-3
CASSFAGGPDTQYF
>TRBV11-3|TRBJ2-7
CASSLAEGGVYEQYF
>TRBV30|TRBJ1-1
CAWSVGGNTEAFF
>TRBV7-9|TRBJ1-4
CASSLLLSRGYEKLFF
>TRBV12-3/TRBV12-4|TRBJ1-2
CASSFTGDGYTF
>TRBV25-1|TRBJ2-7
CASSALTGGNNEQYF
>TRBV12-3/TRBV12-4|TRBJ1-2
CASSFDRVYGYTF
>TRBV5-5|TRBJ2-2
CASSLGLAGLRGELFF
>TRBV5-4|TRBJ2-1
CASSPGTPRVGANNEQFF
>TRBV5-1|TRBJ1-6
CASSIRGQGDNSPLHF
>TRBV9|TRBJ1-2
CASSVGTNYGYTF
>TRBV7-3|TRBJ1-1
CASSLIQLGHPPEAFF
>TRBV3-1/TRBV3-2|TRBJ1-3
CASSQGTKGNTIYF